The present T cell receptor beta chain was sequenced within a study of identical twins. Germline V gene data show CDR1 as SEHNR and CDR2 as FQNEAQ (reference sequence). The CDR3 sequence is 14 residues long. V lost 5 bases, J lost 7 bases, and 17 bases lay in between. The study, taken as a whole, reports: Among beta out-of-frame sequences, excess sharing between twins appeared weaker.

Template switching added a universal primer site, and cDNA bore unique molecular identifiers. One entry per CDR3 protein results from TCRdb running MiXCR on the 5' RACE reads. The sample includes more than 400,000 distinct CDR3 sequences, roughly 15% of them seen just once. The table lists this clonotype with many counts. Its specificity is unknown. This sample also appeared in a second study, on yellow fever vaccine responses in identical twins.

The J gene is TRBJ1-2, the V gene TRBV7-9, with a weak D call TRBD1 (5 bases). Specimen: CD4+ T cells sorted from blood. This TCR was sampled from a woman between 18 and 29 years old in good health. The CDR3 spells CASSTAAGTLGYTF. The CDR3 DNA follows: TGTGCCAGCAGCACCGCGGCGGGGACTCTTGGCTACACCTTC.